Here is one T cell receptor beta chain with its context. The data stem from a study of blood T cell repertoires in COVID-19. TCRdb keeps only in-frame clones here, not all; method: immunoSEQ multiplex PCR. Of around 210,000 clones in the sample, more than 65% were seen once. This CDR3 is 14 amino acids long. Trimming removed 4 bases at V and 4 bases at J, with 14 bases between. Per the germline V gene, CDR1 is SGHVS and CDR2 is FQNEAQ. Sequencing was performed on peripheral blood. This TCR was recovered from a human donor in a cohort sampled during active COVID-19. This sequence joins TRBV7-8 and TRBJ2-7; D might be TRBD1 (5 bases). The CDR3 region has the DNA TGTGCCAGCAGCTCCCTTTGGGGCAGTTACGAGCAGTACTTC. Translation gives CASSSLWGSYEQYF.